This record concerns one T cell receptor (beta chain) sequence. The sample holds a few counts of this clonotype. Its recognized antigen is unknown. Base qualities are missing; no much larger clone stands one base away. These data are taken from a study of T-cell reconstitution after alpha-beta-depleted transplantation in children (TCRdb year 2016). Broadly, across the study: The study quantitatively tracked T-cell immune reconstitution after TCRalphabeta/CD19-depleted allogeneic hematopoietic cell transplantation in children using TCR repertoire profiling.

CDR1 and CDR2 are drawn from the germline V gene (reference sequence): LGHDT, YNNKEL. V was cut back by 2 bases and J by 3 bases, leaving a gap of 14 bases between them. Including cysteine and phenylalanine, the CDR3 has 17 amino acids. Just the 51-base CDR3 DNA is kept, in frame starting at base 1. Receptors were amplified or captured by PCR. Data came from an Illumina HiSeq 2500. TCR library preparation used molecular barcoding, with unique molecular identifiers applied to normalize quantification of the TCRbeta repertoire. TCRdb itself trimmed the public reads at Q25 with fastp, ran MiXCR and retained productive beta chains. Each entry is one CDR3 protein sequence, shown with its most common DNA and genes. For this sample the table gives about 460,000 distinct CDR3 sequences, of which around an eighth were detected only once. The ten largest clones represent less than 6.5% of the sample.

The origin of this receptor is a human donor who donated a stem cell graft to a child with combined immunodeficiency. The rearranged segments are TRBV3-1 and TRBJ2-6; a tentative D call is TRBD2 (5 bases match). The sample was PBMCs from the stem cell graft donor, taken from the stem cell graft. The CDR3 region has the sequence CASSQFLGSGGANVLTF. The nucleotide sequence is TGTGCCAGCAGCCAATTCCTGGGGAGCGGTGGGGCCAACGTCCTGACTTTC. Here the CDR3 is joined to the reference TRBV3-1 and TRBJ2-6 genes, and the full variable domain is: DTAVSQTPKYLVTQMGNDKSIKCEQNLGHDTMYWYKQDSKKFLKIMFSYNNKELIINETVPNRFSPKSPDKAHLNLHINSLELGDSAVYFCASSQFLGSGGANVLTFGAGSRLTVL.